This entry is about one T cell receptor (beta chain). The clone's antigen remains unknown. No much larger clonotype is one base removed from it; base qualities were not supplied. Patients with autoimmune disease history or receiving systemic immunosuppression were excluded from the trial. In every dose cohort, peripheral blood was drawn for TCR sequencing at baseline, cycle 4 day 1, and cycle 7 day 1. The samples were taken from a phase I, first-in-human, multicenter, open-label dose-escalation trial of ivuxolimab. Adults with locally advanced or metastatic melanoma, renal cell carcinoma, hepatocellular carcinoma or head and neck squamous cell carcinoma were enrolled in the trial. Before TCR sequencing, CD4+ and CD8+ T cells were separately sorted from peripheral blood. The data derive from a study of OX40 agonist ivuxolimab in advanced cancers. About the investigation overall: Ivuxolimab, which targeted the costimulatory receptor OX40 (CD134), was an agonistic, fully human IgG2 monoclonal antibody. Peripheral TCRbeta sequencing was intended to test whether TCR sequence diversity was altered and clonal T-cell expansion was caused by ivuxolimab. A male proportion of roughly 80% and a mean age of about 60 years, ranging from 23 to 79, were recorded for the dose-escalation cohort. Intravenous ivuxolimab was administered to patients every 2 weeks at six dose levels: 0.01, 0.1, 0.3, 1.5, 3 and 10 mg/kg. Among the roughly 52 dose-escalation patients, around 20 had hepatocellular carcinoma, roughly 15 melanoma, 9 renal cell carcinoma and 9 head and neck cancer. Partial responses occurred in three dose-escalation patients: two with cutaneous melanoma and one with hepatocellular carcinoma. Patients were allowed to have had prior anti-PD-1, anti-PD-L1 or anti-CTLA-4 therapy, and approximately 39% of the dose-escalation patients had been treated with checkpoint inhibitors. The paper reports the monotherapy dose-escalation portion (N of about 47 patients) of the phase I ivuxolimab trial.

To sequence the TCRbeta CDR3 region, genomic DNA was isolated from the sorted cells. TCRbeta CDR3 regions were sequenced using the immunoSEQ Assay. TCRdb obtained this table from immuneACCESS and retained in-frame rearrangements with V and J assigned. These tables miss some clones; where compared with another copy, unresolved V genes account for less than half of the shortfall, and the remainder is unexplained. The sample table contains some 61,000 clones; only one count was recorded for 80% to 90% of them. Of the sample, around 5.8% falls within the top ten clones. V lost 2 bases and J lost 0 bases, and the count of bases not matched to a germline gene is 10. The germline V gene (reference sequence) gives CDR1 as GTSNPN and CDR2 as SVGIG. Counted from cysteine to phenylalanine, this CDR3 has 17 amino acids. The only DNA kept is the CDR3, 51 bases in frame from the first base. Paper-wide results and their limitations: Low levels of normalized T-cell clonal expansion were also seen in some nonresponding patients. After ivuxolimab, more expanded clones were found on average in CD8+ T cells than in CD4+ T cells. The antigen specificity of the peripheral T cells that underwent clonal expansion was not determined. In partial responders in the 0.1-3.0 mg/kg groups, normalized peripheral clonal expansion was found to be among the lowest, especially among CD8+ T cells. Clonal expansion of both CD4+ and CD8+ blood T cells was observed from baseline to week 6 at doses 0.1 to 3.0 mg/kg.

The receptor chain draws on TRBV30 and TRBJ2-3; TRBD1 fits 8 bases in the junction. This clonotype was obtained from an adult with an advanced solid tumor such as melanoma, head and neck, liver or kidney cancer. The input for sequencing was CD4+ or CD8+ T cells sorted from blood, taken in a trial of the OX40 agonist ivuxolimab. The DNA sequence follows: TGTGCCTGGAGTCCTCGCGGACAGGGAACTAGCACAGATACGCAGTATTTT. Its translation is CAWSPRGQGTSTDTQYF.